This T cell receptor beta chain was recovered during a study of graft-versus-host responses after intestinal transplantation. Study-level background: Every one of the recipients received anti-thymocyte globulin induction and afterwards took tacrolimus and steroids for around three years.

Method: immunoSEQ multiplex PCR; TCRdb's copy keeps in-frame clones and lacks some. The sample holds more than 85,000 clones; roughly 80% are singletons and the top ten take roughly 0.8%. Note on this clone: Antigen: not known.

Study-wide findings and caveats: GvH clones detected in recipient marrow included some appearing first in ileum or blood.

This sequence was found in a human donor who received an intestinal transplant. The starting material was unstimulated CD4+ T cells sorted from spleen or lymph node cells, obtained before intestinal transplant.

The CDR3 bases are TGTGCCAGCAGCGCCGGAAATAGCGGGAGCAATGAGCAGTTCTTC. Protein product: CASSAGNSGSNEQFF. The rearrangement links TRBV21-1 to TRBJ2-1; TRBD2 is the table's D call, not checked against the DNA. TRBV21-1 is labeled a pseudogene. The CDR3 has 15 amino acids.